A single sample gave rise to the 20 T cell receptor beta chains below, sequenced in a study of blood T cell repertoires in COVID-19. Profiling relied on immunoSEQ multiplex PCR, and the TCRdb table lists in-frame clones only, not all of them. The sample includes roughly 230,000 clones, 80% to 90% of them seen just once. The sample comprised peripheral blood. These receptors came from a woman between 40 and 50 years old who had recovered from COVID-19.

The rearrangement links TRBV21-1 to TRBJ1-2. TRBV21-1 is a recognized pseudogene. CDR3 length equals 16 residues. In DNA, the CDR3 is TGTGCCAGCAGCAAAAGAGAGGGGGGGTCGGGACGTGGCTACACCTTC. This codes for CASSKREGGSGRGYTF.

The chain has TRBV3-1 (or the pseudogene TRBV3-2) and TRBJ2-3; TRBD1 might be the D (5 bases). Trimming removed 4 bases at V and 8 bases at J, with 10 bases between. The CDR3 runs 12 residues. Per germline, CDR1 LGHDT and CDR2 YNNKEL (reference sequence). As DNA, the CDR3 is TGTGCCAGCAGCCCGCTGGGGCTTACGCAGTATTTT. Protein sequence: CASSPLGLTQYF.

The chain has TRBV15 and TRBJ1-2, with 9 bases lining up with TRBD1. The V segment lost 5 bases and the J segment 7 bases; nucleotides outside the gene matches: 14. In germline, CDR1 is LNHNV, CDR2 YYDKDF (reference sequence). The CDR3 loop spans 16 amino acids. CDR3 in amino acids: CATSEGPEQGAGGYTF. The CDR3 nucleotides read TGTGCCACCAGCGAGGGGCCCGAACAGGGGGCGGGTGGCTACACCTTC.

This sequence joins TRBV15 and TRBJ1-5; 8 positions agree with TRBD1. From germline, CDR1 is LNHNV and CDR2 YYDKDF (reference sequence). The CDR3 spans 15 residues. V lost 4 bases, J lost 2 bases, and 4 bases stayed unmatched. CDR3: CATSIPGQGNQPQHF. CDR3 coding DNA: TGTGCCACCAGCATACCGGGACAGGGCAATCAGCCCCAGCATTTT.

Written as DNA, the CDR3 is TGTGCCAGCAGAGATGGAGGAGGCTACACCTTC. This gives the protein CASRDGGGYTF. V and J are TRBV6-5 and TRBJ1-2; no clear D. V lost 6 bases to trimming and J lost 8 bases, with 10 bases between them. Germline lookup yields CDR1 MNHEY and CDR2 SVGAGI. The CDR3 is made up of 11 amino acids.

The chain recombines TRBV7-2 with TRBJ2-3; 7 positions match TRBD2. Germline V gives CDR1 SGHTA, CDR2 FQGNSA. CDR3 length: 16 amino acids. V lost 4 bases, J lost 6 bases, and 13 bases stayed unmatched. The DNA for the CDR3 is TGTGCCAGCAGCTCCGGCGTGGCGGGAGTAATTGATACGCAGTATTTT. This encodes CASSSGVAGVIDTQYF.

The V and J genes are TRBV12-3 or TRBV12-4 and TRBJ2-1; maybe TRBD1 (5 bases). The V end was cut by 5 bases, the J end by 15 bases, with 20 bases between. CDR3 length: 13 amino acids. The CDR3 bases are TGTGCCAGCAGTGAACCTTCGGAAGGGGTGGCGTTCTTC. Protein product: CASSEPSEGVAFF.

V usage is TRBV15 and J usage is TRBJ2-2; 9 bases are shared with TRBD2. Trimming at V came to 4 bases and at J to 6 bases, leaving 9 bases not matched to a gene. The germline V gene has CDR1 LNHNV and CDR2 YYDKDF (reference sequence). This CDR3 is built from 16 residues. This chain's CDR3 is CATSNAAGGPSGELFF. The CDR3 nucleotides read TGTGCCACCAGCAACGCGGCGGGAGGGCCGTCCGGGGAGCTGTTTTTT.

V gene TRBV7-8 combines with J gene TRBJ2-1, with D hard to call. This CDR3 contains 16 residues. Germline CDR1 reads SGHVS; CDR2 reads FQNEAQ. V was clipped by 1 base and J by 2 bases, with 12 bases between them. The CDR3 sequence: CASSLVGGSTYNEQFF. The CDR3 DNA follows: TGTGCCAGCAGCTTAGTAGGCGGATCAACCTACAATGAGCAGTTCTTC.

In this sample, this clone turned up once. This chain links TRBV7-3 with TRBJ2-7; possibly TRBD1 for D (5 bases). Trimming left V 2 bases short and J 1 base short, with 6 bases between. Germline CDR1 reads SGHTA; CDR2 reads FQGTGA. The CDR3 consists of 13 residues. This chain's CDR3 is CASSLGHSYEQYF. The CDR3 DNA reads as TGTGCCAGCAGCTTAGGACATTCCTACGAGCAGTACTTC.

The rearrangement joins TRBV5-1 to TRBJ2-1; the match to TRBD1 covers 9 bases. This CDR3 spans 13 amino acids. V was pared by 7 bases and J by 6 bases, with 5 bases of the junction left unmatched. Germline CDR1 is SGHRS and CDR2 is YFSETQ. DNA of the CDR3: TGCGCCAGCTCCCCGACAGGGGGCAATGAGCAGTTCTTC. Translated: CASSPTGGNEQFF.

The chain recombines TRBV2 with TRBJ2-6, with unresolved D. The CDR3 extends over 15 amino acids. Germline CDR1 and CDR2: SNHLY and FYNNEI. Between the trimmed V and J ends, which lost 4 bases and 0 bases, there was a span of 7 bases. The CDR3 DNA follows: TGTGCCAGCAGTGCGCAGTTCTCTGGGGCCAACGTCCTGACTTTC. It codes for CASSAQFSGANVLTF.

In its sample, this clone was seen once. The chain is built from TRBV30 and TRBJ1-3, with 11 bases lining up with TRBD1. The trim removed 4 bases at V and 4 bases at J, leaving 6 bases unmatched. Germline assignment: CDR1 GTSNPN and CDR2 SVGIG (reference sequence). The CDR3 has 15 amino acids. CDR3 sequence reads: CAWTRDRGKGNTIYF. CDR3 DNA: TGTGCCTGGACCCGGGACAGGGGGAAGGGAAACACCATATATTTT.

CDR3 bases: TGCGCCAGCGCCCCAGGTAGGGGGCCGAACACCGGGGAGCTGTTTTTT. Translating it yields CASAPGRGPNTGELFF. This chain joins TRBV10-1 and TRBJ2-2; 7 bases fit TRBD1. Per germline, CDR1 WNHNN and CDR2 SYGVQD (reference sequence). The CDR3 runs to 16 residues. With 8 bases clipped from V and 0 bases from J, the junction kept 9 bases outside the gene matches.

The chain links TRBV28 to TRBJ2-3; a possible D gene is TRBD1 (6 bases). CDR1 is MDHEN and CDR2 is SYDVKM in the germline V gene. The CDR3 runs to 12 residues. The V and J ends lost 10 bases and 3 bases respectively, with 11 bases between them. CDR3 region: CATQGSTDTQYF. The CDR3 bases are TGTGCCACACAGGGTAGTACAGATACGCAGTATTTT. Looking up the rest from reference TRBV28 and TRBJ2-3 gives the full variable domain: DVKVTQSSRYLVKRTGEKVFLECVQDMDHENMFWYRQDPGLGLRLIYFSYDVKMKEKGDIPEGYSVSREKKERFSLILESASTNQTSMYLCATQGSTDTQYFGPGTRLTVL.

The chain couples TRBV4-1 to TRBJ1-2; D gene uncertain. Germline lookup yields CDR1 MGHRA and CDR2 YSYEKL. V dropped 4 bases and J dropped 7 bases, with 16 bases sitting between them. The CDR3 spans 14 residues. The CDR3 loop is CASSPLKAGRGYTF. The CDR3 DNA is TGCGCCAGCAGCCCCTTGAAAGCTGGTCGTGGCTACACCTTC.

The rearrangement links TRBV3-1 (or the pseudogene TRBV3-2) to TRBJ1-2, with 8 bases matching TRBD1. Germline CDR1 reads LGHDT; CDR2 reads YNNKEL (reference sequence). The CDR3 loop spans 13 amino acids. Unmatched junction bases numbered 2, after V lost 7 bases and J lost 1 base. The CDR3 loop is CASMGQVNYGYTF. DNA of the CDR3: TGTGCCAGCATGGGACAGGTTAACTATGGCTACACCTTC.

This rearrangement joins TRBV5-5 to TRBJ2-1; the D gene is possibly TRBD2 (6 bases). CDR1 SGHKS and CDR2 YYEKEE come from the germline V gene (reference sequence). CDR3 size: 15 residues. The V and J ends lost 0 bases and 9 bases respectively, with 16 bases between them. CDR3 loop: CASSLEIGGVGEQFF. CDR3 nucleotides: TGTGCCAGCAGCTTGGAAATTGGAGGGGTGGGTGAGCAGTTCTTC.

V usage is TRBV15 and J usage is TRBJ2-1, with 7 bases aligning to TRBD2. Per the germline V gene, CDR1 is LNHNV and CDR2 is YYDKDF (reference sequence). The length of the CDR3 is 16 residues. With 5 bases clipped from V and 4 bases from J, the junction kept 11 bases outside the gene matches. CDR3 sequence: CATSGDTGTTYNEQFF. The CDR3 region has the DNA TGTGCCACCAGCGGCGACACCGGGACTACTTACAATGAGCAGTTCTTC.

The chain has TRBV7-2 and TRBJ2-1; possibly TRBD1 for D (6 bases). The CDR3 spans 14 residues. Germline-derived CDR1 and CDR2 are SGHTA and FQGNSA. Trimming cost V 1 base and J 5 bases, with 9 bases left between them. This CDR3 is CASSLVGGDNEQFF. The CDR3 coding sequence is TGTGCCAGCAGCTTAGTAGGGGGAGACAATGAGCAGTTCTTC.